This T cell receptor beta chain was captured in a study of shared clonotypes between healthy human individuals. Germline V CDR1 and CDR2: SNHLY, FYNNEI. Trimming took 8 bases from V and 2 from J; bases not matched to a gene: 6. The CDR3 is made up of 13 amino acids. Per the study methods: For the immunoSEQ data, sequences were junction-only without quality scores, so filtering differed. The repertoire was sequenced with immunoSEQ multiplex PCR; TCRdb's copy has only in-frame clones and lacks some. That table is the source of V, J and clone size, and D and trimming were worked out from the DNA. The sample includes around 300,000 clones, around nine tenths of them seen just once.

The sample was memory CD8+ T cells sorted from blood. Subset described: CD45RO+ cells pooled with CCR7-negative TemRA cells. This receptor was obtained from a young man in good health. The V and J genes are TRBV2 and TRBJ2-7; 7 bases line up with TRBD2. The CDR3 is CASWEGPPYEQYF. The CDR3 nucleotides are TGTGCCAGCTGGGAGGGACCGCCCTACGAGCAGTACTTC.